This T cell receptor (beta chain) was profiled in a study of blood T cells in healthy people across ages. A sample-barcoded 5' primer and a J-beta primer mix were used in a second PCR of about 6 to 12 cycles. TCRdb re-called the 5' RACE reads with MiXCR, one entry per CDR3 protein. The data contain 800,000 or so distinct CDR3 sequences, roughly 25% of them singletons. CDR1 LNHDA and CDR2 SQIVND come from the germline V gene (reference sequence). This CDR3 spans 14 amino acids. With 3 bases removed from V and 0 bases from J, the gap between germline ends came to 5 bases. The same sample was also used in a study of T cells of mothers and their children.

The source material was blood. The TCR was taken from a boy aged 5 to 17 in good health. The genes are TRBV19 and TRBJ1-4; no definite D call. The chain's CDR3 is CASSMMTTNEKLFF. The CDR3 DNA reads TGTGCCAGTAGTATGATGACAACTAATGAAAAACTGTTTTTT.